This T cell receptor beta chain derives from a study of regulatory T cells in long-lasting Graves disease. The TCR beta library used iRepertoire HTBI primers with Arm-PCR amplification of CDR3. Each CDR3 protein gets one entry after TCRdb re-called the multiplex PCR reads with MiXCR. The sample has about 430,000 distinct CDR3 sequences, roughly a fifth seen once. Time point meaning: persistent/refractory GD, antithyroid drugs over 5 years with positive TRAb. Extracted RNA from PBMCs served as the source of the TCR library. This CDR3 spans 16 amino acids. V was clipped by 6 bases and J by 5 bases; unmatched bases: 10. Germline V gives CDR1 MDHEN, CDR2 SYDVKM.

The sample here was peripheral blood mononuclear cells (PBMCs), taken when the disease was refractory, from a patient treated with antithyroid drugs. This sequence originates from a female donor with Graves disease. The gene calls are TRBV28 and TRBJ2-5; 12 nucleotides align to TRBD2. The CDR3 DNA reads TGTGCCAGCAGCCCCAGGACTAGCGGGATCCGGGAGACCCAGTACTTC. Residues: CASSPRTSGIRETQYF.